A single sample gave rise to the 30 T cell receptor beta chains below, sequenced in a study of blood T cell repertoires in COVID-19. Assay used: immunoSEQ multiplex PCR; TCRdb lists only in-frame clones, some missing. Of approximately 53,000 clones in the sample, roughly nine tenths were seen once. The sequenced material came from peripheral blood. The receptors shown here come from a human donor in a cohort sampled during active COVID-19.

For this clone: Its ends do not fully match the called genes, so a read error is possible. This rearrangement joins TRBV28 to TRBJ2-1, with 8 bases matching TRBD2. CDR3 size: 12 residues. Germline V gives CDR1 MDHEN, CDR2 SYDVKM. The CDR3: CASSSGGRKKIF. CDR3 nucleotide sequence: TGTGCCAGCAGTTCGGGCGGGAGGAAGAAAATCTTC.

This chain connects TRBV3-1 (or the pseudogene TRBV3-2) to TRBJ1-1; 7 bases line up with TRBD1. After removal of 3 bases from V and 2 bases from J, the junction contained 3 bases not matched to a gene. Germline CDR1 is LGHDT and CDR2 is YNNKEL (reference sequence). The CDR3 is made up of 14 amino acids. The CDR3 coding sequence is TGTGCCAGCAGCCAGACAGGGTCCAACACTGAAGCTTTCTTT. Protein sequence: CASSQTGSNTEAFF.

This clone was picked up one time. This sequence joins TRBV7-2 and TRBJ1-1; D perhaps matches TRBD1 (5 bases). V lost 5 bases and J 8 bases, leaving 12 bases between the germline ends. The CDR3 has 12 amino acids. Germline V lookup: CDR1 SGHTA, CDR2 FQGNSA. The CDR3 bases are TGTGCCAGCAGCCTTCAGGGAATCGAAGCTTTCTTT. Protein product: CASSLQGIEAFF.

CDR3 sequence: CASSQDTSGAYEQYF. The CDR3, as DNA: TGCGCCAGCAGCCAAGACACTAGCGGGGCCTACGAGCAGTACTTC. J is TRBJ2-7 and V is TRBV4-3; 10 bases are shared with TRBD2. This CDR3 contains 15 residues. Germline assignment: CDR1 LGHNA and CDR2 YSLEER. V trimming: 0 bases; J trimming: 2 bases; junction bases outside the gene matches: 1.

The rearrangement uses TRBV9 and TRBJ2-3; 9 bases map to TRBD1. The CDR3 runs to 15 residues. CDR1 and CDR2 from the germline V gene are SGDLS and YYNGEE. Trimming took 0 bases from V and 3 from J; bases not matched to a gene: 2. The CDR3 bases are TGTGCCAGCAGCGTAGGTGGGACAGGGACAGATACGCAGTATTTT. Translation: CASSVGGTGTDTQYF.

This sequence joins TRBV6-5 and TRBJ1-2; 9 bases align to TRBD1. Unmatched junction bases numbered 5, after V lost 6 bases and J lost 6 bases. In germline, CDR1 is MNHEY, CDR2 SVGAGI. CDR3 length: 13 amino acids. CDR3 residues: CASSRGQGDGYTF. The CDR3 DNA sequence: TGTGCCAGCAGCCGGGGACAGGGTGATGGCTACACCTTC.

The CDR3 here is CASSTGQGVDTQYF. CDR3 coding DNA: TGTGCCAGCAGCACCGGACAGGGTGTAGATACGCAGTATTTT. The chain joins TRBV7-2 to TRBJ2-3; TRBD1 aligns across 8 bases. V lost 5 bases and J lost 5; bases outside the gene matches: 6. CDR3 size: 14 residues. Per germline, CDR1 SGHTA and CDR2 FQGNSA.

The rearrangement links TRBV4-1 to TRBJ2-1; perhaps TRBD1 as D (5 bases). The V gene lost 0 bases and the J gene lost 7 bases, with 22 bases spanning the gap. Germline lookup yields CDR1 MGHRA and CDR2 YSYEKL. CDR3 size: 18 residues. CDR3 DNA: TGCGCCAGCAGCCAAGATTGGGCAGGGTTTATAGGTGTTAATGAGCAGTTCTTC. Its translation: CASSQDWAGFIGVNEQFF.

The CDR3 region is CASSPPGSGHRTQYF. The CDR3 DNA reads TGTGCCAGCAGCCCTCCGGGTAGCGGGCACCGCACGCAGTATTTT. This chain uses TRBV7-8 with TRBJ2-3, with TRBD2 matching 7 bases. Germline V CDR1 and CDR2: SGHVS, FQNEAQ. J gave up 9 bases and V 5 bases, and 14 bases lay outside the gene matches. This CDR3 is 15 amino acids long.

This chain joins TRBV5-1 and TRBJ2-1; 9 bases align to TRBD1. Germline values: CDR1 SGHRS, CDR2 YFSETQ. There are 16 residues in the CDR3. Trimming took 4 bases from V and 0 from J; bases not matched to a gene: 5. This chain's CDR3 is CASSRDRASSYNEQFF. The CDR3, as DNA: TGCGCCAGCAGCAGGGACAGGGCCAGCTCCTACAATGAGCAGTTCTTC. Full variable domain (remainder filled in from reference TRBV5-1 and TRBJ2-1): KAGVTQTPRYLIKTRGQQVTLSCSPISGHRSVSWYQQTPGQGLQFLFEYFSETQRNKGNFPGRFSGRQFSNSRSEMNVSTLELGDSALYLCASSRDRASSYNEQFFGPGTRLTVL.

This sequence joins TRBV6-5 and TRBJ1-2, with D hard to call. The CDR3 totals 10 residues. From germline, CDR1 is MNHEY and CDR2 SVGAGI. Trimming took 8 bases from V and 5 from J, leaving 6 bases between them. CDR3 coding DNA: TGTGCCAGCTTTAAATATGGCTACACCTTC. Amino acid sequence: CASFKYGYTF.

The chain links TRBV5-1 to TRBJ2-1, with 10 bases identical to TRBD2. CDR3 length: 14 amino acids. Germline V gene lookup returns CDR1 SGHRS and CDR2 YFSETQ. The junction had 11 bases not matched to a gene; V was cut back by 7 bases and J by 10 bases. The CDR3 sequence: CASQAGGLQGEQFF. CDR3 coding DNA: TGCGCCAGCCAAGCGGGAGGGCTACAAGGGGAGCAGTTCTTC.

The genes are TRBV14 and TRBJ1-2, with D perhaps TRBD1 (6 bases). The CDR3 has 15 residues. CDR1 is SGHDN, CDR2 FVKESK, per germline. V shed 2 bases and J shed 4 bases, with 14 bases lying between them. The CDR3 protein is CASSQTRGRGYGYTF. Written as DNA, the CDR3 is TGTGCCAGCAGCCAAACCAGGGGTCGAGGCTATGGCTACACCTTC.

To note about this clone: The same CDR3 can be traced to other DNA sequences in this sample. The V and J genes are TRBV11-2 and TRBJ2-7, with 11 bases lining up with TRBD1. CDR1 and CDR2 from the germline V gene are SGHAT and FQNNGV. This CDR3 spans 17 amino acids. Trimming took 4 bases from V and 6 from J; bases not matched to a gene: 14. The CDR3 region has the DNA TGTGCCAGCAGCTCCGATCTGACGGGACAGGGGGAAGGCGAGCAGTACTTC. Translation: CASSSDLTGQGEGEQYF.

This clone was recorded only once. The V and J genes are TRBV18 and TRBJ1-4, with 9 bases aligning to TRBD1. CDR3 length: 16 residues. The germline CDR1 and CDR2 sequences are KGHSH and LQKENI. V trimming: 3 bases; J trimming: 0 bases; junction bases outside the gene matches: 2. DNA for the CDR3: TGTGCCAGCTCACCCTGGACAGGGGCAACTAATGAAAAACTGTTTTTT. Protein: CASSPWTGATNEKLFF.

V gene TRBV4-1 combines with J gene TRBJ1-1; D remains ambiguous. V was trimmed by 0 bases and J by 4 bases, leaving 9 bases between them. The CDR3 runs 14 residues. Germline V lookup: CDR1 MGHRA, CDR2 YSYEKL. The CDR3 sequence is CASSQELSTTEAFF. CDR3 nucleotides: TGCGCCAGCAGCCAAGAACTGTCCACCACTGAAGCTTTCTTT.

The chain links TRBV9 to TRBJ2-6, with 7 bases matching TRBD1. The CDR3 loop spans 17 amino acids. V was pared by 4 bases and J by 0 bases, with 7 bases of the junction left unmatched. Germline V gene lookup returns CDR1 SGDLS and CDR2 YYNGEE. This CDR3 is CASSPWTGSSGANVLTF. The CDR3 bases are TGTGCCAGCAGCCCATGGACAGGAAGCTCTGGGGCCAACGTCCTGACTTTC.

The V call is TRBV27, the J call TRBJ2-7, with D possibly matching TRBD2 (6 bases). CDR3 length equals 15 residues. Per the germline V gene, CDR1 is MNHEY and CDR2 is SMNVEV (reference sequence). Trimming pared 8 bases from V and 2 bases from J, leaving 19 bases between. The CDR3 protein is CASGPVPAGTYEQYF. DNA for the CDR3: TGTGCCAGCGGGCCCGTCCCTGCGGGAACCTACGAGCAGTACTTC.

The rearrangement uses TRBV25-1 and TRBJ1-1, with a weak D call TRBD1 (6 bases). The V end was cut by 6 bases, the J end by 6 bases, with 14 bases between. CDR3 length: 13 amino acids. Germline values: CDR1 MGHDK, CDR2 SYGVNS. This CDR3 reads CASRRGGAAEAFF. CDR3 bases: TGTGCCAGCAGACGGGGGGGCGCGGCTGAAGCTTTCTTT.

This chain connects TRBV12-3 or TRBV12-4 to TRBJ2-3; D may be TRBD2 (5 bases). The CDR3 spans 13 residues. Trimming stripped 0 bases from V and 4 bases from J, with 5 bases between. The CDR3 protein is CASSLAGADTQYF. CDR3 DNA sequence: TGTGCCAGCAGTTTAGCGGGAGCAGATACGCAGTATTTT.

A single count supports this clone. Here the CDR3 DNA reads TGTGCCAGCTCACCCTGGGACACCGCCAACTATGGCTACACCTTC. Translated, it gives CASSPWDTANYGYTF. The chain links TRBV18 to TRBJ1-2; D is perhaps TRBD1 (6 bases). Germline lookup yields CDR1 KGHSH and CDR2 LQKENI. The length of the CDR3 is 15 residues. Trimming left V 3 bases short and J 2 bases short, with 13 bases between. The variable domain in full, with the rest retrieved from reference TRBV18 and TRBJ1-2, is NAGVMQNPRHLVRRRGQEARLRCSPMKGHSHVYWYRQLPEEGLKFMVYLQKENIIDESGMPKERFSAEFPKEGPSILRIQQVVRGDSAAYFCASSPWDTANYGYTFGSGTRLTVV.

CDR3 coding DNA: TGTGCCAGCAGTAACACCAGGGGGCTGTTTGAAAAACTGTTTTTT. This gives the protein CASSNTRGLFEKLFF. J is TRBJ1-4 and V is TRBV27; TRBD1 matches at 8 bases. The trim removed 5 bases at V and 7 bases at J, leaving 9 bases unmatched. The germline CDR1 and CDR2 sequences are MNHEY and SMNVEV (reference sequence). CDR3 length: 15 residues.

The V gene is TRBV27, the J gene TRBJ1-6; 7 positions agree with TRBD1. Trimming at V came to 5 bases and at J to 1 base, leaving 14 bases not matched to a gene. Per germline, CDR1 MNHEY and CDR2 SMNVEV (reference sequence). The CDR3 sequence is 19 residues long. The CDR3 region has the DNA TGTGCCAGCAGTCTCACAGTACGGGACAGCTCATCCTATAATTCACCCCTCCACTTT. Protein product: CASSLTVRDSSSYNSPLHF.

The chain uses TRBV6-5 and TRBJ2-3, with 9 bases lining up with TRBD2. Germline V lookup: CDR1 MNHEY, CDR2 SVGAGI. V was pared by 8 bases and J by 6 bases, with 12 bases of the junction left unmatched. The CDR3 totals 15 residues. The DNA of the CDR3 is TGTGCCAGCGCGGACGACCCGACTAGCGGCGATACGCAGTATTTT. Translating it yields CASADDPTSGDTQYF.

The chain joins TRBV20-1 to TRBJ1-1; unclear D gene. The CDR3 contains 15 residues. V shed 3 bases and J shed 4 bases, with 18 bases lying between them. In germline, CDR1 is DFQATT, CDR2 SNEGSKA (reference sequence). The CDR3 DNA is TGCAGTGCTAGTTCGGAGGGTGGTGGAGCCACTGAAGCTTTCTTT. It encodes CSASSEGGGATEAFF.

V gene TRBV2 combines with J gene TRBJ2-3; 8 nucleotides match TRBD2. The V gene's germline CDR1 is SNHLY and CDR2 FYNNEI. This CDR3 is 15 amino acids long. The junction had 3 bases not matched to a gene; V was cut back by 2 bases and J by 2 bases. CDR3 DNA sequence: TGTGCCAGCAGTGAAACGGGGGGGGACACAGATACGCAGTATTTT. Its translation: CASSETGGDTDTQYF.

The chain recombines TRBV4-3 with TRBJ2-7, with 12 nucleotides matching TRBD2. Germline CDR1 LGHNA, CDR2 YSLEER. The CDR3 is 18 residues long. The ends lost 0 bases at V and 5 bases at J; junction bases unmatched: 11. The CDR3 nucleotides read TGCGCCAGCAGCCAAGATCGGGTAACTAGCGGGAGGTTTCACGAGCAGTACTTC. Translating it yields CASSQDRVTSGRFHEQYF.

As concerns this clone: The same CDR3 can be traced to other DNA sequences in this sample. J is TRBJ2-7 and V is TRBV9; 10 bases fit TRBD2. The CDR3 consists of 15 residues. V lost 0 bases, J lost 1 base, and 1 base stayed unmatched. Per germline, CDR1 SGDLS and CDR2 YYNGEE. The CDR3 loop is CASSVGTSGSYEQYF. The CDR3 DNA reads TGTGCCAGCAGCGTAGGGACTAGCGGATCCTACGAGCAGTACTTC.

This clone was recorded a few times. The chain links TRBV27 to TRBJ2-7; no definite D call. This CDR3 is 13 amino acids long. CDR1 is MNHEY and CDR2 is SMNVEV in the germline V gene (reference sequence). Trimming took off 4 bases at V and 0 bases at J, with 7 bases between the two ends. The CDR3 nucleotides are TGTGCCAGCAGTTCCGACATCTCCTACGAGCAGTACTTC. This encodes CASSSDISYEQYF.

This chain connects TRBV27 to TRBJ1-1; D remains ambiguous. V was trimmed by 2 bases and J by 1 base, leaving 5 bases between them. Germline lookup yields CDR1 MNHEY and CDR2 SMNVEV (reference sequence). There are 13 residues in the CDR3. The DNA of the CDR3 is TGTGCCAGCAGTTTAGGCACGAACACTGAAGCTTTCTTT. As protein: CASSLGTNTEAFF.